This T cell receptor beta chain was sequenced for a study of CD8 T cells in Susac syndrome. The V and J ends lost 0 bases and 5 bases respectively, with 10 bases between them. This CDR3 has 14 amino acids. Germline CDR1 and CDR2: MGHDK and SYGVNS. A quantity of about 0.5 to 1 ug RNA underwent reverse transcription using random hexamers. Amplification of TCR beta CDR3 across 54 Vbeta and 13 Jbeta was performed with immunoSEQ multiplex PCR. TCRdb analysed the immunoSEQ multiplex PCR reads with MiXCR anew, one entry per CDR3 protein. The sample has roughly 190,000 distinct CDR3 sequences, 90% to 95% seen once. Fulfillment of recently defined diagnostic criteria for definite or probable disease was shown by the patients with Susac syndrome.

Input material: CD4+ T cells from PBMCs. This sequence originates from a human donor with Susac syndrome. The rearrangement links TRBV25-1 to TRBJ1-2; weak D call: TRBD1 (5 bases). The CDR3 DNA reads TGTGCCAGCAGTGAATATTGGCAGGGATATGGCTACACCTTC. Translation gives CASSEYWQGYGYTF.